The T cell receptor (beta chain) described here comes from a study of blood T cell repertoires in COVID-19. Study summary: COVID-19 samples collected from the United States, Italy and Spain covered acute and convalescent phases. PBMCs, B-cell-depleted T cells, or T cells were the source of the cDNA or gDNA that made up the material.

The germline CDR1 and CDR2 sequences are MNHEY and SVGAGI. V lost 6 bases and J 4 bases, leaving 13 bases between the germline ends. The CDR3 covers 14 residues. The protocol was immunoSEQ multiplex PCR, while the TCRdb copy is restricted to in-frame clones and leaves out a portion. The repertoire holds about 56,000 clones, with 88% as singletons. The specimen sequenced was peripheral blood. The TCR comes from a man over 45 with active COVID-19. The chain is built from TRBV6-5 and TRBJ1-3, with D unresolved. The CDR3, as DNA: TGTGCCAGCAGCCCGAGGATGAGCGGAAACACCATATATTTT. Translating it yields CASSPRMSGNTIYF.